Listed here is a single T cell receptor (beta chain). Peripheral blood mononuclear cells were collected from every patient before and during treatment, yielding between 1 and 8 samples per patient. These data originate in a study of PD-L1 blockade in urothelial cancer. Study as a whole: Patients initiated atezolizumab in the mid-2010s at 1,200 mg intravenously every 3 weeks. Of some 28 patients, around 25 were males with bladder-origin urothelial cancer.

Only in-frame clones appear in the TCRdb table, and some are missing; sequencing was by immunoSEQ multiplex PCR. Altogether 70,000 or so clones are present, under 90% being singletons, with the ten largest covering about 4.7%. Sequences were derived from PBMCs, sampled around atezolizumab (anti-PD-L1) treatment. This TCR was sampled from a man aged 65 to 85 with urothelial cancer.

The CDR3 DNA follows: TGTGCCAGTAGCGAGCTAGGGACAGACGACACTGAAGCTTTCTTT. Translating gives CASSELGTDDTEAFF. The chain is built from TRBV19 and TRBJ1-1; 7 positions agree with TRBD1. Trimming cost V 6 bases and J 3 bases; bases outside gene matches: 10. CDR3 size: 15 residues. In germline, CDR1 is LNHDA, CDR2 SQIVND (reference sequence).